This T cell receptor beta chain appears in the sequencing data of a study of blood T cell repertoires in COVID-19. Overall study context: There were acute and convalescent COVID-19 samples, and they came from the United States, Italy and Spain. From T cells, B-cell-depleted T cells, or PBMCs came the material, which was cDNA or gDNA.

V lost 3 bases and J lost 2, with 13 bases in between. The CDR3 has 14 residues. Germline V gene data show CDR1 as DFQATT and CDR2 as SNEGSKA (reference sequence). Original handling: Quantification of nucleated cells was approximated via reference gene primer amplification. The method was immunoSEQ multiplex PCR; TCRdb's version includes in-frame clones alone and lacks a portion of them. That table furnishes V, J and clone size, whereas the DNA furnished D and trimming. The sample lists some 200,000 clones, 84% occurring once. Sequenced input: peripheral blood. The chain joins TRBV20-1 to TRBJ2-5; TRBD1 might be the D (6 bases). The sequence was obtained from a woman of 80 years or more with active or convalescent COVID-19. CDR3 in DNA: TGCAGTGCTAGTGGGGGACATGGGCAAGAGACCCAGTACTTC. It is translated as CSASGGHGQETQYF.